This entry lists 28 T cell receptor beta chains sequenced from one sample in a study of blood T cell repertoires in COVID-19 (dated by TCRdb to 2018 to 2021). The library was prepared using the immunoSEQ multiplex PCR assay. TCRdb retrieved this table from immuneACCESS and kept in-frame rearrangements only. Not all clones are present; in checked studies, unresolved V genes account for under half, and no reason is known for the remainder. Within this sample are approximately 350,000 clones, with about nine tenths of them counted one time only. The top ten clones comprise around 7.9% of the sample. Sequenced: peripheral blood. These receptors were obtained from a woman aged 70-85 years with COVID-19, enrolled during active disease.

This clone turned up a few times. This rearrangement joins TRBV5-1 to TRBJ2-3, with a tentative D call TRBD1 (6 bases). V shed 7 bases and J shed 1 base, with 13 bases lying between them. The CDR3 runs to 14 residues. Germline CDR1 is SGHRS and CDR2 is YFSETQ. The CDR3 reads CASSPQGRTDTQYF. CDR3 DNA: TGCGCCAGCTCCCCACAGGGTCGCACAGATACGCAGTATTTT.

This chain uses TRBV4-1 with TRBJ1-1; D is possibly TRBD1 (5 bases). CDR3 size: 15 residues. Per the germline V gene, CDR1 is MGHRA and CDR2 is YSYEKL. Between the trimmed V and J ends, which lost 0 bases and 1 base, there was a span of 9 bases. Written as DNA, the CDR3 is TGCGCCAGCAGCCAAGATGGCCAGGGGAACACTGAAGCTTTCTTT. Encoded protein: CASSQDGQGNTEAFF.

Here the CDR3 DNA reads TGTGCCATCAGCTCCGACAGCCTCAATGAGCAGTTCTTC. Its protein product is CAISSDSLNEQFF. The rearrangement links TRBV10-3 to TRBJ2-1; D possibly corresponds to TRBD1 (5 bases). With 6 bases removed from V and 6 bases from J, the gap between germline ends came to 12 bases. Germline V gene data show CDR1 as ENHRY and CDR2 as SYGVKD. The CDR3 runs to 13 residues.

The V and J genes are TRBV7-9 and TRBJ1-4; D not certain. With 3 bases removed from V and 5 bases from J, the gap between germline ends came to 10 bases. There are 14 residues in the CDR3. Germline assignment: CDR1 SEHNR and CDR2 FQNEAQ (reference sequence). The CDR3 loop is CASSLERQNEKLFF. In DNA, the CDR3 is TGTGCCAGCAGCTTGGAGCGTCAGAATGAAAAACTGTTTTTT. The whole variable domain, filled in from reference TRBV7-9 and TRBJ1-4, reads DTGVSQNPRHKITKRGQNVTFRCDPISEHNRLYWYRQTLGQGPEFLTYFQNEAQLEKSRLLSDRFSAERPKGSFSTLEIQRTEQGDSAMYLCASSLERQNEKLFFGSGTQLSVL.

This chain's CDR3 is CASSIATGDAKNIQYF. CDR3 DNA sequence: TGTGCCAGTAGTATAGCAACAGGGGATGCCAAAAACATTCAGTACTTC. The V gene is TRBV19, the J gene TRBJ2-4; 7 bases are a match to TRBD1. V gave up 1 base and J gave up 1 base; unmatched junction bases: 4. The CDR3 is 16 residues long. CDR1 LNHDA and CDR2 SQIVND come from the germline V gene (reference sequence).

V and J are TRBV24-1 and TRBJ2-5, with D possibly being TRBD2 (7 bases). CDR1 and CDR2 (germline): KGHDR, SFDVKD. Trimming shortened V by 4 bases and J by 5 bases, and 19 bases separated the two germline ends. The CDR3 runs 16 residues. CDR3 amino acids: CATSEGGGAGWETQYF. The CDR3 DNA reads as TGTGCCACCAGTGAAGGAGGGGGGGCAGGCTGGGAGACCCAGTACTTC.

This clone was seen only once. CDR3 protein: CSLKSGGDYGYTF. The CDR3, as DNA: TGCAGCCTAAAAAGTGGGGGCGACTATGGCTACACCTTC. V and J are TRBV29-1 and TRBJ1-2; D is possibly TRBD1 (6 bases). V lost 8 bases, J lost 3 bases, and 16 bases lay in between. Germline CDR1 reads SQVTM; CDR2 reads ANQGSEA. This CDR3 contains 13 residues.

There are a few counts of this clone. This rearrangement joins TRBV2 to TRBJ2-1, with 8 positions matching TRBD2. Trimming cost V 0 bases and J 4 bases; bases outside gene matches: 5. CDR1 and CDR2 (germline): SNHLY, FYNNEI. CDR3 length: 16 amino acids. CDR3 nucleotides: TGTGCCAGCAGTGAAGCCGAGGTAGCGGGGTACAATGAGCAGTTCTTC. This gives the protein CASSEAEVAGYNEQFF.

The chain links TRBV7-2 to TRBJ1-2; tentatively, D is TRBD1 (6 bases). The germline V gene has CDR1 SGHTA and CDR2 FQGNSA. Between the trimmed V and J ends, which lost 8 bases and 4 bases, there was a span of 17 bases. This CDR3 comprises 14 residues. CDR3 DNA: TGTGCCAGCGGGATAGGGCAGGGGTCCTATGGCTACACCTTC. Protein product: CASGIGQGSYGYTF.

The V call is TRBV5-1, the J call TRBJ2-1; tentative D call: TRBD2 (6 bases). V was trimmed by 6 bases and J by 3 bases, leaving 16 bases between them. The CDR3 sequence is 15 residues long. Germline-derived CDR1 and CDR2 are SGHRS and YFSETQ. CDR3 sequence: CASTVTEGNYNEQFF. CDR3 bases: TGCGCCAGCACCGTAACGGAGGGGAACTACAATGAGCAGTTCTTC.

The CDR3 region is CASSYSGGTGELFF. The CDR3 DNA reads as TGTGCCAGCAGTTACTCAGGAGGCACCGGGGAGCTGTTTTTT. J is TRBJ2-2 and V is TRBV6-2 or TRBV6-3; maybe TRBD2 (5 bases). The V end lost 0 bases, the J end lost 4 bases, and 6 bases lay between the germline ends. This CDR3 region has 14 residues. Germline V gene sequence: CDR1 MNHEY, CDR2 SVGEGT.

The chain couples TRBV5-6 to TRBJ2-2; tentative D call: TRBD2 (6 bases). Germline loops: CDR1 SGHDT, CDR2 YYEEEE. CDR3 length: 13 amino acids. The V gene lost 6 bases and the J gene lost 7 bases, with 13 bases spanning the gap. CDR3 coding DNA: TGTGCCAGCACCCGGTGGGGAGGCGGGGAGCTGTTTTTT. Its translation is CASTRWGGGELFF.

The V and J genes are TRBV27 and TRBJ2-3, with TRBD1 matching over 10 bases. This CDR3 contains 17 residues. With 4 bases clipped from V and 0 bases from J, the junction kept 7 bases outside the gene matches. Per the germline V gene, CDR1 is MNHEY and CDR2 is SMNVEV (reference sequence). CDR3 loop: CASSYGTGVSSTDTQYF. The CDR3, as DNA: TGTGCCAGCAGTTATGGGACAGGGGTGTCAAGCACAGATACGCAGTATTTT.

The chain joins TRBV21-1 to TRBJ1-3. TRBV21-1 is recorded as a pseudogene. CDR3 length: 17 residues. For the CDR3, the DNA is TGTGCCAGCAGCAAGAAGCGCGAAGGGAGGTTTGGAAACACCATATATTTT. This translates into CASSKKREGRFGNTIYF.

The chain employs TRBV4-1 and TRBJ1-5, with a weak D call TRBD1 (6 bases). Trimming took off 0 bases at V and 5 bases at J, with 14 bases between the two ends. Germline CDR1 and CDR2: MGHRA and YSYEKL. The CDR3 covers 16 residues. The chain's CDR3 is CASSQEGGHNYQPQHF. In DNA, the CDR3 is TGCGCCAGCAGCCAAGAGGGGGGGCACAACTATCAGCCCCAGCATTTT.

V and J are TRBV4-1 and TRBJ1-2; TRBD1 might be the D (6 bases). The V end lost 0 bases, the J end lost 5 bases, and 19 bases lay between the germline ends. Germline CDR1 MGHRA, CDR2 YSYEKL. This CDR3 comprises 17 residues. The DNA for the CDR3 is TGCGCCAGCAGCCAAGACCAAACAGGGCTCTTTTGGTATGGCTACACCTTC. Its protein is CASSQDQTGLFWYGYTF.

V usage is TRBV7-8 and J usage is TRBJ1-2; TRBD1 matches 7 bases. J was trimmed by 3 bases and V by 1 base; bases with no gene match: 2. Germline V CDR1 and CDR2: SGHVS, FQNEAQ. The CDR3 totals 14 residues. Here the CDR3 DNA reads TGTGCCAGCAGCTTAGAAGGGGGCGACTATGGCTACACCTTC. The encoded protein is CASSLEGGDYGYTF.

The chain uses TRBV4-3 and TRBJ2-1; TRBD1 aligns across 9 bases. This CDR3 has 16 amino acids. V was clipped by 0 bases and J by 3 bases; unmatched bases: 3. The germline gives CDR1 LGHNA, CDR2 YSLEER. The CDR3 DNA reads TGCGCCAGCAGCCAAGATGGACAGGGGAACTACAATGAGCAGTTCTTC. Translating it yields CASSQDGQGNYNEQFF.

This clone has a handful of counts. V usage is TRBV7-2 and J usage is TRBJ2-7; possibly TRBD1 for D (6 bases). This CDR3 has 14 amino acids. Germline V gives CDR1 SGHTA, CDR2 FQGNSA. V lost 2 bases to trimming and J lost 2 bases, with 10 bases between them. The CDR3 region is CASSLSRTAYEQYF. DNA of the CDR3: TGTGCCAGCAGCTTATCAAGGACAGCCTACGAGCAGTACTTC.

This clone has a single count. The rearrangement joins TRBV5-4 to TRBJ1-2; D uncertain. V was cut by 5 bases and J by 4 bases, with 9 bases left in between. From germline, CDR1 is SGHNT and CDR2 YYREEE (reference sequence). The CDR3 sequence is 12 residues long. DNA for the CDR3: TGTGCCAGCAGTTTGTACAGCTATGGCTACACCTTC. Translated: CASSLYSYGYTF.

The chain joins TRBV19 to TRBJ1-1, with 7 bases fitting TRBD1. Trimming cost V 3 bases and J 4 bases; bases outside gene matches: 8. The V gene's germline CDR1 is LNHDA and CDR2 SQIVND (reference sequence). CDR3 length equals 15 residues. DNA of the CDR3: TGTGCCAGTAGTATGATGGGACAGTCGATCACTGAAGCTTTCTTT. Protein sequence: CASSMMGQSITEAFF.

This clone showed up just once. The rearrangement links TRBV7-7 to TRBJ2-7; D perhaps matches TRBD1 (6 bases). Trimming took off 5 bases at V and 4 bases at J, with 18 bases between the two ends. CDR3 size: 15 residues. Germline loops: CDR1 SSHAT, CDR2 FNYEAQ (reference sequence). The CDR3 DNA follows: TGTGCCAGCAGCCCAATCGGCCAGGGGATGTACGAGCAGTACTTC. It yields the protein CASSPIGQGMYEQYF.

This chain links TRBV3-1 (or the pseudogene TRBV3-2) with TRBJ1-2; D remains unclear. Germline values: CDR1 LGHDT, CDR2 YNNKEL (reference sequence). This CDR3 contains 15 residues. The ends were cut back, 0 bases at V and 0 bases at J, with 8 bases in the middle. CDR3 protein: CASSQDMGPNYGYTF. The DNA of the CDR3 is TGTGCCAGCAGCCAAGATATGGGCCCTAACTATGGCTACACCTTC.

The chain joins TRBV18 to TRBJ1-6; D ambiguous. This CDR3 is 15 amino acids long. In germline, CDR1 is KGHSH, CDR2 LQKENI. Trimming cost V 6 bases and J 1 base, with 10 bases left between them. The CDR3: CASSRQVSYNSPLHF. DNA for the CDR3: TGTGCCAGCTCCCGGCAGGTATCCTATAATTCACCCCTCCACTTT.

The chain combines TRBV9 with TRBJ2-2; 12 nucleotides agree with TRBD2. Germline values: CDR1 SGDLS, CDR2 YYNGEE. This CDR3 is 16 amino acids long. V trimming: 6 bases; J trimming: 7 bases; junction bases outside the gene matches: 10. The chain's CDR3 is CASTRTSGGLGGELFF. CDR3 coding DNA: TGTGCCAGCACCAGAACTAGCGGGGGGTTAGGCGGGGAGCTGTTTTTT. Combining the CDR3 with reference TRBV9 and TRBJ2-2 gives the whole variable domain DSGVTQTPKHLITATGQRVTLRCSPRSGDLSVYWYQQSLDQGLQFLIQYYNGEERAKGNILERFSAQQFPDLHSELNLSSLELGDSALYFCASTRTSGGLGGELFFGEGSRLTVL.

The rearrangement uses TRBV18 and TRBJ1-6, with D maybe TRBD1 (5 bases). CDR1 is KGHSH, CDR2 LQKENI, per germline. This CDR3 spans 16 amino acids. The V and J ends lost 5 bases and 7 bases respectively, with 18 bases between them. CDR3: CASSSSRGGGNSPLHF. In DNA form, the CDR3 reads TGTGCCAGCTCATCTAGTAGGGGTGGAGGGAATTCACCCCTCCACTTT.

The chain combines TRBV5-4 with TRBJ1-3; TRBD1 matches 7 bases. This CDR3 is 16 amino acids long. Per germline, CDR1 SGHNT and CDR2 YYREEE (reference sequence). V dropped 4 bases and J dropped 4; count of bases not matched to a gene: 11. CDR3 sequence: CASSTDRQGSGNTIYF. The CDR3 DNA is TGTGCCAGCAGCACAGACCGACAGGGATCGGGAAACACCATATATTTT.

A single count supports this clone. The CDR3, as DNA: TGTGCCAGCAGCTTCCCCGGGACAAGGAGGGAGACCCAGTACTTC. Translating it yields CASSFPGTRRETQYF. The chain couples TRBV6-2 or TRBV6-3 to TRBJ2-5; maybe TRBD1 (6 bases). Germline assignment: CDR1 MNHEY and CDR2 SVGEGT. The CDR3 spans 15 residues. V lost 6 bases to trimming and J lost 5 bases, with 19 bases between them.